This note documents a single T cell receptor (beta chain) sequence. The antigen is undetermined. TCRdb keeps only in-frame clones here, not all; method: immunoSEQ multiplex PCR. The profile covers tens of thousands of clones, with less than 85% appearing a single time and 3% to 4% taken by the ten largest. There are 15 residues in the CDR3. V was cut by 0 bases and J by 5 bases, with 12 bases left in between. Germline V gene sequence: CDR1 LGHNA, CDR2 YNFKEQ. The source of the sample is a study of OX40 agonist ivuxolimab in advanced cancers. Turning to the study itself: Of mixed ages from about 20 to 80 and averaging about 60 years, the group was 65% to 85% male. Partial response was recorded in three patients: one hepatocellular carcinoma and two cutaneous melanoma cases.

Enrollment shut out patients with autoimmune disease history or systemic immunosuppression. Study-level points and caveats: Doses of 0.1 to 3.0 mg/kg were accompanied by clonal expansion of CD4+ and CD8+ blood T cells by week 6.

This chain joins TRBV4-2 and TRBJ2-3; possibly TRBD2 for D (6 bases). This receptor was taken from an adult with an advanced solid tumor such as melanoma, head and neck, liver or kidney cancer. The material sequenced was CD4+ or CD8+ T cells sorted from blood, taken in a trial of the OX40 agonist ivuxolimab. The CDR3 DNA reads TGTGCCAGCAGCCAAGATGGGTCCGGGGGAGATACGCAGTATTTT. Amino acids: CASSQDGSGGDTQYF.